Below, one T cell receptor (beta chain) is given with its context. The antigen remains unidentified. Time point here: after neoadjuvant nivolumab, at surgical resection. This sample stems from a study of neoadjuvant anti-PD-1 for oral cavity cancer. Whole-study context: Around day 43, patients without progression received a fourth nivolumab dose before surgery. Study-level results: Post-nivolumab, blood T cell clonality was significantly elevated in non-responders.

Sequencing used immunoSEQ multiplex PCR; TCRdb keeps in-frame clones, though not all of them. The sample shows more than 13,000 clones, about three quarters of them seen only once. This clonotype was sampled from a person aged 35-80 years with oral cavity squamous cell carcinoma. The sequenced sample was PBMCs, obtained after nivolumab (anti-PD-1) treatment.

CDR3 nucleotide sequence: TGCGCCAGCAGTTTCCCTGATAGCGGGAGGGCTCTAATCCATCCTAGCCCCTACGAGCAGTACTTC. Protein sequence: CASSFPDSGRALIHPSPYEQYF. This sequence joins TRBV10-1 and TRBJ2-7; 11 nucleotides align to TRBD2. Germline V gives CDR1 WNHNN, CDR2 SYGVQD (reference sequence). The trim removed 5 bases at V and 2 bases at J, leaving 26 bases unmatched. The CDR3 runs 22 residues.